The 16 T cell receptor beta chains in this list originate from one sample, sequenced in a study of T-cell reconstitution after alpha-beta-depleted transplantation in children. Unique molecular identifiers were used to barcode this TCRbeta library. TCRdb analysed the PCR reads with MiXCR anew, one entry per CDR3 protein. Here the sample spans roughly 150,000 distinct CDR3 sequences, roughly 11% being singletons. Sequenced material: PBMCs, taken before TCRalphabeta/CD19-depleted stem cell transplant. The receptor source for this set is a boy between 2 and 10 years old with acute myeloid leukemia, due to receive a stem cell transplant.

This clonotype was observed at least ten times. V gene TRBV25-1 combines with J gene TRBJ2-1; 9 bases fit TRBD2. The CDR3 runs 16 residues. Germline CDR1 is MGHDK and CDR2 is SYGVNS. After removal of 3 bases from V and 7 bases from J, the junction contained 10 bases not matched to a gene. CDR3 sequence: CASSDARLAAGNEQFF. CDR3 DNA: TGTGCCAGCAGTGACGCCCGACTAGCGGCCGGGAATGAGCAGTTCTTC.

This clonotype occurred a few times. The V gene is TRBV29-1, the J gene TRBJ2-1; 12 bases are shared with TRBD2. This CDR3 spans 13 amino acids. From germline, CDR1 is SQVTM and CDR2 ANQGSEA. V lost 2 bases and J lost 13; bases outside the gene matches: 6. CDR3 bases: TGCAGCGTTGAATCTCTAGCGGGAGGGGAACAGTTCTTC. It yields the protein CSVESLAGGEQFF.

Of note for this clonotype: Germline is not matched at one junction end, which may reflect a read error. The V call is TRBV20-1, the J call TRBJ1-5; D gene ambiguous. The CDR3 is 18 amino acids. Germline V CDR1 and CDR2: DFQATT, SNEGSKA (reference sequence). The CDR3 DNA sequence: TGCTGTGCTACCCGACCATCGAACGAGAGATATAGCAATCAGCCCCAGCATTTT. Amino acids: CCATRPSNERYSNQPQHF.

At least ten counts were recorded for this clonotype. The V and J genes are TRBV7-2 and TRBJ2-3; D gene unclear. This CDR3 has 16 amino acids. Germline assignment: CDR1 SGHTA and CDR2 FQGNSA. With 4 bases removed from V and 0 bases from J, the gap between germline ends came to 14 bases. CDR3 in amino acids: CASSSQPYYSTDTQYF. The CDR3 nucleotides are TGTGCCAGCAGCTCACAACCCTACTACAGCACAGATACGCAGTATTTT.

This clonotype was detected ten times or more. The rearrangement uses TRBV18 and TRBJ2-7; D not resolved. V was shortened by 2 bases and J by 7 bases, with 15 bases between the two germline ends. The CDR3 has 14 amino acids. CDR1 is KGHSH and CDR2 is LQKENI in the germline V gene. The CDR3 DNA reads as TGTGCCAGCTCACCAGGGTCAGGTCGTTCAGAGCAGTACGTC. It codes for CASSPGSGRSEQYV.

Notes on this clonotype: This sequence may be a read error, since a much larger clone differs from it by one base. The chain is built from TRBV6-1 and TRBJ2-3, with D perhaps being TRBD1 or TRBD2 (5 bases each). This CDR3 has 15 amino acids. Germline V gives CDR1 MNHNS, CDR2 SASEGT. Trimming shortened V by 6 bases and J by 0 bases, and 13 bases separated the two germline ends. The CDR3 spells CASRGRDDSTDTQYF. The CDR3 region has the DNA TGTGCCAGCAGAGGCCGGGACGACAGCACAGATACGCAGTATTTT.

CDR3 DNA sequence: TGCAGTGCTAGAGTTTATTTTGCGGCTAGCGGGAGCAGTAGGGATGAGCAGTTCTTC. Its protein product is CSARVYFAASGSSRDEQFF. This chain connects TRBV20-1 to TRBJ2-1, with 10 positions matching TRBD2. V dropped 1 base and J dropped 8; count of bases not matched to a gene: 20. The CDR3 length is 19 residues. Germline CDR1 is DFQATT and CDR2 is SNEGSKA (reference sequence).

The chain couples TRBV30 to TRBJ1-2; D perhaps matches TRBD1 (6 bases). V was shortened by 7 bases and J by 4 bases, with 13 bases between the two germline ends. CDR3 length: 12 amino acids. Germline CDR1 is GTSNPN and CDR2 is SVGIG (reference sequence). CDR3 coding DNA: TGTGCCTCCGTAGGGGGGGTCTATGGCTACACCTTC. As protein: CASVGGVYGYTF.

This clonotype showed up many times. This rearrangement joins TRBV4-1 to TRBJ2-7; TRBD1 is a possible D gene (5 bases). There are 13 residues in the CDR3. CDR1 is MGHRA and CDR2 is YSYEKL in the germline V gene. V was cut by 6 bases and J by 2 bases, with 11 bases left in between. CDR3 amino acids: CASRKTDTYEQYF. The CDR3 nucleotides read TGCGCCAGCAGGAAGACAGACACCTACGAGCAGTACTTC.

This clonotype occurred many times. The V call is TRBV6-2 or TRBV6-3, the J call TRBJ1-6, with TRBD1 matching over 8 bases. J was trimmed by 7 bases and V by 5 bases; bases with no gene match: 7. Germline-derived CDR1 and CDR2 are MNHEY and SVGEGT. This CDR3 is 15 amino acids long. CDR3 residues: CASSAWTGTNSPLHF. DNA for the CDR3: TGTGCCAGCAGTGCCTGGACAGGGACCAATTCACCCCTCCACTTT.

The J gene is TRBJ2-7, the V gene TRBV10-3; D is ambiguous. CDR1 ENHRY and CDR2 SYGVKD come from the germline V gene. This CDR3 has 15 amino acids. Trimming shortened V by 6 bases and J by 0 bases, and 15 bases separated the two germline ends. The CDR3 bases are TGTGCCATCAGCCCCCGCCTCCTCTGCTCCTACGAGCAGTACTTC. This encodes CAISPRLLCSYEQYF.

This clonotype appeared many times. DNA of the CDR3: TGCGCCAGCACCTTCGGACATACAACCACAGATACGCAGTATTTT. Its protein product is CASTFGHTTTDTQYF. The chain recombines TRBV5-1 with TRBJ2-3, with D perhaps TRBD1 (5 bases). The CDR3 runs to 15 residues. Germline V lookup: CDR1 SGHRS, CDR2 YFSETQ. Between the trimmed V and J ends, which lost 6 bases and 2 bases, there was a span of 16 bases.

This clonotype was counted ten times or more. J is TRBJ2-5 and V is TRBV7-2; TRBD1 aligns across 7 bases. This CDR3 has 15 amino acids. The V gene's germline CDR1 is SGHTA and CDR2 FQGNSA. The V segment lost 5 bases and the J segment 5 bases; nucleotides outside the gene matches: 11. The CDR3: CASSPWTGGGETQYF. The CDR3 DNA reads TGTGCCAGCAGCCCATGGACAGGCGGAGGCGAGACCCAGTACTTC.

This clonotype was counted ten times or more. The V call is TRBV15, the J call TRBJ2-7; possible D gene TRBD1, 6 bases. The CDR3 is 15 amino acids. Germline CDR1 LNHNV, CDR2 YYDKDF (reference sequence). Trimming removed 0 bases from V and 5 bases from J, with 14 bases in between. The CDR3: CATSRDLQGRHEQYV. CDR3 bases: TGTGCCACCAGCAGAGATCTCCAGGGGCGACACGAGCAGTACGTC.

Many counts were recorded for this clonotype. V is TRBV2 and J is TRBJ1-4, with 7 bases matching TRBD1. The CDR3 consists of 12 residues. CDR1 is SNHLY and CDR2 is FYNNEI in the germline V gene. J lost 11 bases, V lost 5 bases, and 5 bases had no gene match. For the CDR3, the DNA is TGTGCCAGCAGTAAGGGGGCAGGGAAACTGTTTTTT. Protein: CASSKGAGKLFF.

This clonotype occurred many times. The DNA for the CDR3 is TGCGCCAGCAGCTTGGGACAAAAAAACTATGGCTACACCTTC. Translating gives CASSLGQKNYGYTF. The gene calls are TRBV5-1 and TRBJ1-2; D is ambiguous. Germline CDR1 and CDR2: SGHRS and YFSETQ. The CDR3 loop spans 14 amino acids. Trimming took off 0 bases at V and 2 bases at J, with 8 bases between the two ends.